This T cell receptor beta chain stems from a study of OX40 agonist ivuxolimab in advanced cancers. Study as a whole: Patients were dosed intravenously with ivuxolimab at 0.01 to 10 mg/kg every 2 weeks. From 23 to 79 years was the age range, with a mean of 60 years, and approximately 80% were male.

Assay used: immunoSEQ multiplex PCR; TCRdb lists only in-frame clones, some missing. The data contain about 49,000 clones, less than 90% of them seen just once; the ten biggest clones take up roughly 54%. The CDR3 runs to 17 residues. Germline loops: CDR1 SEHNR, CDR2 FQNEAQ (reference sequence). The junction had 11 bases not matched to a gene; V was cut back by 4 bases and J by 3 bases. The rearrangement links TRBV7-9 to TRBJ2-3; 9 nucleotides align to TRBD1. The sequence came from an adult with an advanced solid tumor such as melanoma, head and neck, liver or kidney cancer. The source was CD4+ or CD8+ T cells sorted from blood, collected in a trial of the OX40 agonist ivuxolimab. CDR3 DNA: TGTGCCAGCAGCTCAAGAGTCGGACAGGGGAGTACAGATACGCAGTATTTT. It yields the protein CASSSRVGQGSTDTQYF.